This T cell receptor (beta chain) was found in a study of T-cell reconstitution after alpha-beta-depleted transplantation in children. Study-wide points: By one year post-transplant, T-cell counts and diversity largely arose from T cells that were newly produced. At day 60, the high TCRbeta diversity found in some patients originated from recipient T cells and thymic progenitors that had survived. Several hundred expanded graft clones reportedly were the source of alpha-beta T cells about two months after transplant.

Construction of the TCRbeta library involved unique molecular identifiers. TCRdb re-called the PCR reads with MiXCR, one entry per CDR3 protein. The sample lists 110,000 or so distinct CDR3 sequences; 5% to 8% were seen once. Germline-derived CDR1 and CDR2 are LGHDT and YNNKEL (reference sequence). The CDR3 covers 18 residues. On this clonotype: The antigen remains unidentified.

The origin of this receptor is a male patient aged 2-9 years who had a stem cell transplant for acute lymphoblastic leukemia, so the T cells may come from the graft donor. The chain couples TRBV3-1 to TRBJ2-5; 13 nucleotides match TRBD2. The sample was PBMCs, mostly from graft donor cells, taken 360 days after TCRalphabeta/CD19-depleted stem cell transplant. In DNA, the CDR3 is TGTACCTGCAGACCCCGGACTAGCGGGGGACCCCTGGCAGGGACCCAGTACTTC. This encodes CTCRPRTSGGPLAGTQYF.